The rows below give T cell receptor beta chains drawn from one sample of a study of CD8 T cells in ankylosing spondylitis. Using its own MiXCR run on the 5' RACE reads, TCRdb lists one record per CDR3 protein. Of a few hundred thousand distinct CDR3 sequences listed, 20% to 25% are singletons. The sequenced material came from blood, either unsorted or a sorted T cell fraction (not recorded which). These receptors were collected from a male donor with ankylosing spondylitis. Both conserved end residues are part of each CDR3. The D gene is left open where the match is weak. Some rows have no size entry. The others give once, few or many, or a class for an expanded clone.

J gene | clone size | V gene | D gene | CDR3 length | CDR3 protein | CDR3 DNA
TRBJ2-3 | - | TRBV7-2 | TRBD2 | 15 | CASSLRGRAPDTQYF | TGTGCCAGCAGCTTAAGAGGGAGGGCCCCAGATACGCAGTATTTT
TRBJ1-2 | few | TRBV12-3/TRBV12-4 | - | 12 | CASSFFPRGYTF | TGTGCCAGCAGTTTCTTCCCCCGCGGCTACACCTTC
TRBJ2-7 | - | TRBV20-1 | TRBD1 | 14 | CSARDLTGGGEQYF | TGCAGTGCTAGAGATTTGACAGGGGGAGGCGAGCAGTACTTC
TRBJ2-3 | - | TRBV7-9 | - | 14 | CASSLRDIADTQYF | TGTGCCAGCAGCCTACGTGATATAGCGGATACGCAGTATTTT
TRBJ2-5 | - | TRBV12-3/TRBV12-4 | - | 15 | CASSLGRGDRETQYF | TGTGCCAGCAGTTTAGGGCGCGGAGATAGAGAGACCCAGTACTTC
TRBJ2-3 | - | TRBV11-3 | - | 16 | CASSLELAQGTDTQYF | TGTGCCAGCAGCTTAGAGTTAGCGCAAGGCACAGATACGCAGTATTTT
TRBJ2-7 | - | TRBV4-2 | TRBD1 | 16 | CASSHDPHRGRNEQYF | TGTGCCAGCAGCCACGACCCACATAGGGGGCGAAACGAGCAGTACTTC
TRBJ1-3 | - | TRBV3-1 | TRBD1 | 13 | CASSPRGQYTIYF | TGTGCCAGCAGCCCCAGGGGGCAATACACCATATATTTT
TRBJ2-1 | few | TRBV20-1 | TRBD2 | 14 | CSASSISGSRKQFF | TGCAGTGCTAGTAGTATAAGCGGGAGCCGCAAGCAGTTCTTC
TRBJ2-1 | - | TRBV5-1 | TRBD1 | 15 | CASSFQQGEYNEQFF | TGCGCCAGCAGCTTCCAACAGGGGGAGTACAATGAGCAGTTCTTC
TRBJ1-5 | - | TRBV6-1 | - | 20 | CASSANTKRTGPYSNQPQHF | TGTGCCAGCAGTGCTAATACAAAAAGGACCGGCCCTTATAGCAATCAGCCCCAGCATTTT
TRBJ1-4 | - | TRBV27 | - | 17 | CASSAVWTSTTNEKLFF | TGTGCCAGCAGTGCCGTATGGACGAGCACAACTAATGAAAAACTGTTTTTT
TRBJ2-5 | many | TRBV29-1 | - | 12 | CSASRTEETQYF | TGCAGCGCCTCACGGACAGAAGAGACCCAGTACTTC
TRBJ2-2 | - | TRBV5-1 | - | 16 | CASSLAGGMRPGELFF | TGCGCCAGCAGCTTGGCTGGGGGAATGAGGCCCGGGGAGCTGTTTTTT
TRBJ1-2 | few | TRBV20-1 | - | 13 | CSASHVGAYGYTF | TGCAGTGCTAGCCACGTTGGGGCTTATGGCTACACCTTC
TRBJ2-1 | - | TRBV12-5 | TRBD2 | 17 | CASGLVLSGSLVDEQFF | TGTGCTAGTGGTTTGGTATTGAGCGGGAGTCTAGTGGATGAGCAGTTCTTC
TRBJ2-3 | few | TRBV27 | TRBD2 | 17 | CASSSSTTSGLVDTQYF | TGTGCCAGCAGCTCCTCCACGACTAGCGGGTTGGTAGATACGCAGTATTTT
TRBJ2-2 | few | TRBV5-1 | - | 15 | CASSLTGTGTGELFF | TGCGCCAGCAGCTTGACCGGGACCGGCACCGGGGAGCTGTTTTTT
TRBJ2-7 | - | TRBV7-8 | TRBD1 | 17 | CASSLGTGGSVMGEQYF | TGTGCCAGCAGCTTAGGGACAGGGGGCAGTGTTATGGGGGAGCAGTACTTC
TRBJ2-5 | few | TRBV7-6 | TRBD1 | 14 | CASSWGQGEETQYF | TGTGCCAGCAGCTGGGGACAGGGGGAAGAGACCCAGTACTTC